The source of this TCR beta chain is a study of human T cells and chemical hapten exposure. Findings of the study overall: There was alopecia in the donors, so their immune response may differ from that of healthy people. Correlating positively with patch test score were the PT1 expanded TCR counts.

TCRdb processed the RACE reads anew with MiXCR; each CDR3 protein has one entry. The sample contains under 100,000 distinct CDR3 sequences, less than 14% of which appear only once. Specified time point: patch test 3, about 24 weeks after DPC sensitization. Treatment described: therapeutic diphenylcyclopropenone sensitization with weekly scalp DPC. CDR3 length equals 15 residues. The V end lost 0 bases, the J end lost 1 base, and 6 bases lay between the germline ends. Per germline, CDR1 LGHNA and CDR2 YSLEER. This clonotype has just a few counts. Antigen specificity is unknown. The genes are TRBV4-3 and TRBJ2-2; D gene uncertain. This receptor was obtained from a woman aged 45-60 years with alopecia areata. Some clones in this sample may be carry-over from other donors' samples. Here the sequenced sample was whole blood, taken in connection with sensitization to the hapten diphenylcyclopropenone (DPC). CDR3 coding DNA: TGCGCCAGCAGCCAAGACCAGGTGAACACCGGGGAGCTGTTTTTT. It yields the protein CASSQDQVNTGELFF.